Following are 32 T cell receptor beta chains from one sample sequenced in a study of T cell responses to AZD1222 COVID-19 vaccine (dated by TCRdb to the early 2020s). The time point label, read with the paper, signifies: baseline before first vaccination. Library preparation used the immunoSEQ multiplex PCR assay. This is the immuneACCESS table as TCRdb keeps it, with only in-frame sequences that have V and J called. A part of the clones is gone; compared with another copy, unresolved V genes explain less than half, and the rest is unexplained. This sample gives around 66,000 clones in total; over 75% of them show up just once. The top ten constitute 15% to 20% of the sample. Here the sequenced sample was peripheral blood, taken on day 0 of AZD1222 vaccination. The origin of the receptors is an adult in good health.

The CDR3 loop is CASSQVTGGAIYF. CDR3 DNA sequence: TGTGCCAGCAGCCAAGTCACAGGGGGCGCTATCTACTTC. V and J are TRBV3-1 (or the pseudogene TRBV3-2) and TRBJ2-7; the match to TRBD1 covers 9 bases. The CDR3 runs to 13 residues. Germline V lookup: CDR1 LGHDT, CDR2 YNNKEL (reference sequence). The V segment lost 1 base and the J segment 13 bases; nucleotides outside the gene matches: 8.

To note about this clone: The junction departs from germline at one end; a sequencing error may be responsible. This rearrangement joins TRBV20-1 to TRBJ2-3; possibly TRBD1 for D (6 bases). CDR1 and CDR2 (germline): DFQATT, SNEGSKA (reference sequence). The CDR3 is 14 residues long. CDR3 in amino acids: CSTSGSAGADTQYF. DNA for the CDR3: TGCAGTACTAGTGGTTCCGCAGGGGCAGATACGCAGTATTTT.

The CDR3 is CASTAPSTDTQYF. DNA for the CDR3: TGTGCCAGCACCGCCCCTAGCACAGATACGCAGTATTTT. This chain uses TRBV2 with TRBJ2-3; D unclear. The CDR3 extends over 13 amino acids. The V and J ends lost 7 bases and 0 bases respectively, with 8 bases between them. CDR1 and CDR2 (germline): SNHLY, FYNNEI. Together with reference TRBV2 and TRBJ2-3, the CDR3 gives the full variable domain: EPEVTQTPSHQVTQMGQEVILRCVPISNHLYFYWYRQILGQKVEFLVSFYNNEISEKSEIFDDQFSVERPDGSNFTLKIRSTKLEDSAMYFCASTAPSTDTQYFGPGTRLTVL.

The CDR3 nucleotides are TGCGCCAGCCTCCCCGGGACAGGGAGTAATGAAAAACTGTTTTTT. Its protein is CASLPGTGSNEKLFF. The chain recombines TRBV5-1 with TRBJ1-4; 9 bases map to TRBD1. CDR3 length: 15 amino acids. V was pared by 7 bases and J by 4 bases, with 8 bases of the junction left unmatched. The V gene's germline CDR1 is SGHRS and CDR2 YFSETQ.

This chain links TRBV7-2 with TRBJ2-5, with D possibly TRBD2 on 6 matching bases. V lost 5 bases and J 0 bases, leaving 16 bases between the germline ends. This CDR3 is built from 16 residues. The germline CDR1 and CDR2 sequences are SGHTA and FQGNSA. The CDR3 nucleotides are TGTGCCAGCAGCCTAGGACACCGGGACTACCAAGAGACCCAGTACTTC. This sequence encodes CASSLGHRDYQETQYF.

This chain connects TRBV7-2 to TRBJ2-5; maybe TRBD1 (5 bases). V shed 3 bases and J shed 2 bases, with 7 bases lying between them. The CDR3 spans 13 residues. Germline CDR1 and CDR2: SGHTA and FQGNSA. This CDR3 is CASSLGLQETQYF. CDR3 nucleotide sequence: TGTGCCAGCAGCTTGGGGCTACAAGAGACCCAGTACTTC. Full variable domain (outside the CDR3, taken from reference TRBV7-2 and TRBJ2-5): GAGVSQSPSNKVTEKGKDVELRCDPISGHTALYWYRQSLGQGLEFLIYFQGNSAPDKSGLPSDRFSAERTGGSVSTLTIQRTQQEDSAVYLCASSLGLQETQYFGPGTRLLVL.

The rearrangement links TRBV29-1 to TRBJ2-6; tentative D call: TRBD1 (6 bases). Germline CDR1 reads SQVTM; CDR2 reads ANQGSEA. The CDR3 contains 16 residues. Trimming removed 5 bases at V and 0 bases at J, with 14 bases between. This CDR3 is CSVTRTAISGANVLTF. The CDR3 bases are TGCAGCGTTACCAGGACAGCAATCTCTGGGGCCAACGTCCTGACTTTC.

V gene TRBV5-1 combines with J gene TRBJ1-1; no definite D call. V lost 4 bases and J lost 3, with 16 bases in between. The germline V gene has CDR1 SGHRS and CDR2 YFSETQ. The CDR3 loop spans 15 amino acids. The CDR3 reads CASSPAPGDDTEAFF. For the CDR3, the DNA is TGCGCCAGCAGCCCCGCCCCGGGAGACGACACTGAAGCTTTCTTT.

The chain is built from TRBV11-3 and TRBJ1-1; D possibly corresponds to TRBD1 (5 bases). CDR3 length equals 18 residues. Trimming shortened V by 2 bases and J by 0 bases, and 19 bases separated the two germline ends. CDR1 SGHNT and CDR2 YENEEA come from the germline V gene. The CDR3 loop reads CASSLNGYGGTMNTEAFF. DNA for the CDR3: TGTGCCAGCAGCTTAAATGGATATGGGGGGACCATGAACACTGAAGCTTTCTTT.

The chain has TRBV4-3 and TRBJ1-1, with D tentatively TRBD1 (6 bases). The ends were cut back, 0 bases at V and 3 bases at J, with 14 bases in the middle. Per the germline V gene, CDR1 is LGHNA and CDR2 is YSLEER. CDR3 size: 16 residues. CDR3 in DNA: TGCGCCAGCAGCCAAGATAACGGGGCAGGGGACACTGAAGCTTTCTTT. It specifies CASSQDNGAGDTEAFF.

CDR3 sequence: CASSGTENTEAFF. CDR3 in DNA: TGTGCCAGCAGCGGGACAGAGAACACTGAAGCTTTCTTT. The chain joins TRBV21-1 to TRBJ1-1; TRBD1 was called by the table and not checked on the DNA. TRBV21-1 is assigned pseudogene status. This CDR3 spans 13 amino acids.

V usage is TRBV9 and J usage is TRBJ2-1; 12 bases map to TRBD2. This CDR3 has 14 amino acids. From germline, CDR1 is SGDLS and CDR2 YYNGEE. With 2 bases clipped from V and 14 bases from J, the junction kept 8 bases outside the gene matches. The CDR3, as DNA: TGTGCCAGCAGCGTGGACTGGACTAGCGGGAATAAGTTCTTC. This encodes CASSVDWTSGNKFF.

The CDR3 DNA reads as TGTGCCAGCAGCTCATGGGCGGAGGACTCCTACGAGCAGTACTTC. This codes for CASSSWAEDSYEQYF. This chain uses TRBV7-9 with TRBJ2-7, with D possibly matching TRBD2 (5 bases). Germline V gene sequence: CDR1 SEHNR, CDR2 FQNEAQ (reference sequence). The CDR3 has 15 amino acids. V was clipped by 4 bases and J by 0 bases, with 13 bases between them.

The V and J genes are TRBV18 and TRBJ1-6; D remains unclear. The CDR3 sequence is 13 residues long. Trimming shortened V by 3 bases and J by 10 bases, and 10 bases separated the two germline ends. The germline gives CDR1 KGHSH, CDR2 LQKENI. CDR3 amino acids: CASSPGEGSPLHF. CDR3 nucleotide sequence: TGTGCCAGCTCACCCGGGGAGGGCTCACCCCTCCACTTT.

The J gene is TRBJ1-5, the V gene TRBV27; no definite D call. Between the trimmed V and J ends, which lost 1 base and 1 base, there was a span of 17 bases. The CDR3 is 18 amino acids. CDR1 MNHEY and CDR2 SMNVEV come from the germline V gene (reference sequence). CDR3 nucleotides: TGTGCCAGCAGTTTATACGCCTTACCCACAAGGAGCAATCAGCCCCAGCATTTT. Amino acid sequence: CASSLYALPTRSNQPQHF.

The J gene is TRBJ1-5, the V gene TRBV11-2, with D maybe TRBD1 (5 bases). Between the trimmed V and J ends, which lost 5 bases and 3 bases, there was a span of 11 bases. From germline, CDR1 is SGHAT and CDR2 FQNNGV. The CDR3 is 14 residues long. The DNA of the CDR3 is TGTGCCAGCAGCCCGGACACGGTCAATCAGCCCCAGCATTTT. Amino acids: CASSPDTVNQPQHF. Supplemented by reference TRBV11-2 and TRBJ1-5, the full variable domain reads EAGVAQSPRYKIIEKRQSVAFWCNPISGHATLYWYQQILGQGPKLLIQFQNNGVVDDSQLPKDRFSAERLKGVDSTLKIQPAKLEDSAVYLCASSPDTVNQPQHFGDGTRLSIL.

The table lists this clone with a few counts. The chain joins TRBV10-1 to TRBJ2-1; the D gene is possibly TRBD1 (6 bases). Trimming took off 5 bases at V and 11 bases at J, with 16 bases between the two ends. Germline assignment: CDR1 WNHNN and CDR2 SYGVQD (reference sequence). The CDR3 consists of 13 residues. The chain's CDR3 is CASSITGLGKQFF. Written as DNA, the CDR3 is TGCGCCAGCAGTATCACAGGGCTAGGAAAGCAGTTCTTC.

V and J are TRBV29-1 and TRBJ2-5; 12 nucleotides align to TRBD2. V lost 3 bases to trimming and J lost 7 bases; unmatched junction nucleotides: 0. This CDR3 region has 12 residues. Germline V gene lookup returns CDR1 SQVTM and CDR2 ANQGSEA. CDR3 DNA: TGCAGCGTTGAGGGACTAGCGGGGACCCAGTACTTC. Translating it yields CSVEGLAGTQYF.

CDR3 residues: CSAGTGDGYTF. The CDR3 nucleotides are TGCAGCGCAGGGACAGGGGATGGCTACACCTTC. J is TRBJ1-2 and V is TRBV29-1; 10 positions agree with TRBD1. V lost 7 bases to trimming and J lost 6 bases; unmatched junction nucleotides: 2. Germline-derived CDR1 and CDR2 are SQVTM and ANQGSEA. The CDR3 runs to 11 residues.

The CDR3: CASSLGSDSGANVLTF. In DNA form, the CDR3 reads TGTGCCAGCAGCTTGGGGTCGGACTCTGGGGCCAACGTCCTGACTTTC. The rearrangement joins TRBV5-4 to TRBJ2-6; D is unresolved. Between the trimmed V and J ends, which lost 0 bases and 0 bases, there was a span of 7 bases. This CDR3 is 16 amino acids long. Germline loops: CDR1 SGHNT, CDR2 YYREEE (reference sequence).

V usage is TRBV5-1 and J usage is TRBJ1-1, with 9 bases lining up with TRBD1. The CDR3 runs 15 residues. Per germline, CDR1 SGHRS and CDR2 YFSETQ. J gave up 0 bases and V 4 bases, and 4 bases lay outside the gene matches. CDR3 protein: CASSGGQGLNTEAFF. CDR3 nucleotide sequence: TGCGCCAGCAGCGGTGGACAGGGGTTGAACACTGAAGCTTTCTTT.

This chain connects TRBV30 to TRBJ2-2; D uncertain. CDR3 length equals 11 residues. The ends were cut back, 1 base at V and 7 bases at J, with 4 bases in the middle. The germline CDR1 and CDR2 sequences are GTSNPN and SVGIG (reference sequence). The CDR3 bases are TGTGCCTGGAGTGAGGGCGGGGAGCTGTTTTTT. It translates to CAWSEGGELFF.

The chain uses TRBV29-1 and TRBJ2-5; TRBD1 aligns across 7 bases. The trim removed 5 bases at V and 5 bases at J, leaving 8 bases unmatched. Germline CDR1 reads SQVTM; CDR2 reads ANQGSEA. The length of the CDR3 is 13 residues. For the CDR3, the DNA is TGCAGCGTTATGGGACAGTCGAGGGAGACCCAGTACTTC. Translated: CSVMGQSRETQYF.

The chain employs TRBV9 and TRBJ2-7; D might be TRBD1 (6 bases). The CDR3 is 15 amino acids. Germline assignment: CDR1 SGDLS and CDR2 YYNGEE. The germline V and J ends were trimmed by 0 bases and 1 base, with 11 bases remaining between them. CDR3 nucleotides: TGTGCCAGCAGCGTAGGCACAGGGAATTCCTACGAGCAGTACTTC. Translating it yields CASSVGTGNSYEQYF.

Here the CDR3 reads CASSGDVRYGYTF. CDR3 sequence (DNA): TGTGCCAGCAGTGGGGATGTAAGATATGGCTACACCTTC. This chain links TRBV2 with TRBJ1-2; no clear D gene. Trimming shortened V by 4 bases and J by 5 bases, and 11 bases separated the two germline ends. CDR1 is SNHLY, CDR2 FYNNEI, per germline. CDR3 length: 13 residues. Filled out from reference TRBV2 and TRBJ1-2, the complete variable domain reads EPEVTQTPSHQVTQMGQEVILRCVPISNHLYFYWYRQILGQKVEFLVSFYNNEISEKSEIFDDQFSVERPDGSNFTLKIRSTKLEDSAMYFCASSGDVRYGYTFGSGTRLTVV.

Only one count was recorded for this clone. The gene calls are TRBV6-5 and TRBJ2-1, with 7 bases matching TRBD1. Per the germline V gene, CDR1 is MNHEY and CDR2 is SVGAGI. The CDR3 spans 14 residues. Trimming cost V 5 bases and J 3 bases; bases outside gene matches: 4. For the CDR3, the DNA is TGTGCCAGCAGTCAACCAGGGGGCTACAATGAGCAGTTCTTC. Translation: CASSQPGGYNEQFF.

This clone appeared a few times. The V and J genes are TRBV7-2 and TRBJ2-7; 9 bases map to TRBD2. This CDR3 comprises 18 residues. Germline V lookup: CDR1 SGHTA, CDR2 FQGNSA. V trimming: 1 base; J trimming: 4 bases; junction bases outside the gene matches: 14. As DNA, the CDR3 is TGTGCCAGCAGCTTAGAGGGGAGGGGTCTAGCGGGAAGATACGAGCAGTACTTC. Protein sequence: CASSLEGRGLAGRYEQYF.

V is TRBV5-1 and J is TRBJ2-1, with 14 nucleotides matching TRBD2. This CDR3 spans 17 amino acids. V gave up 5 bases and J gave up 7 bases; unmatched junction bases: 11. CDR1 SGHRS and CDR2 YFSETQ come from the germline V gene. The CDR3 DNA is TGCGCCAGCAGGACAAGACTAGCGGGAGGGTCAGGGAATGAGCAGTTCTTC. This gives the protein CASRTRLAGGSGNEQFF.

The chain employs TRBV6-4 and TRBJ1-2; the match to TRBD1 covers 9 bases. Germline V gives CDR1 MRHNA, CDR2 SNTAGT. The V and J ends lost 6 bases and 2 bases, in that order; junction bases with no gene match: 10. The CDR3 runs to 16 residues. Here the CDR3 DNA reads TGTGCCAGCAGCCCCCTTCCGGGACAGGGAAACTATGGCTACACCTTC. Residues: CASSPLPGQGNYGYTF.

This chain's CDR3 is CASSFISNTEAFF. Here the CDR3 DNA reads TGTGCCAGCAGCTTCATCAGTAACACTGAAGCTTTCTTT. This chain connects TRBV7-2 to TRBJ1-1, with no clear D. From germline, CDR1 is SGHTA and CDR2 FQGNSA. The V gene lost 3 bases and the J gene lost 2 bases, with 7 bases spanning the gap. The CDR3 contains 13 residues.

This chain links TRBV5-6 with TRBJ1-2; perhaps TRBD1 as D (6 bases). The V gene lost 5 bases and the J gene lost 8 bases, with 16 bases spanning the gap. This CDR3 is built from 13 residues. CDR1 and CDR2 (germline): SGHDT, YYEEEE. CDR3 bases: TGTGCCAGCAGTTTTCCCCGGACAGAAGGCTACACCTTC. Protein: CASSFPRTEGYTF.

This chain links TRBV7-3 with TRBJ1-4, with D possibly matching TRBD1 (6 bases). Germline values: CDR1 SGHTA, CDR2 FQGTGA. The CDR3 consists of 14 residues. V shed 5 bases and J shed 9 bases, with 16 bases lying between them. CDR3: CASSARGRDKKLFF. CDR3 nucleotide sequence: TGTGCCAGCAGCGCACGAGGCAGGGACAAAAAACTGTTTTTT.